These 17 T cell receptor beta chains originate from one sample sequenced in a study of persistence of HIV-infected CD4 T cells. This was the immunoSEQ version 4 assay in survey mode. Measured with immunoSEQ multiplex PCR; TCRdb has only the in-frame clones, and not every one. The sample has fewer than 35,000 clones, roughly four fifths seen once. For these TCRs, the target antigens are not known. Lysates of CMV-infected fibroblasts at around 10 ug/mL stimulated these cells. CD40L-negative CD69-negative CD45RO-high memory CD4+ T cells were sorted as populations depleted of antigen-responding cells. Specimen: CD4+ T cells sorted from PBMCs after roughly 17-hour stimulation, collected from a patient who received antiretroviral therapy. These receptors originate from an adult man with HIV who was CMV-seropositive.

This sequence joins TRBV3-1 (or the pseudogene TRBV3-2) and TRBJ2-6; no clear D gene. The CDR3 spans 16 residues. Trimming removed 1 base at V and 3 bases at J, with 10 bases between. Germline values: CDR1 LGHDT, CDR2 YNNKEL (reference sequence). The CDR3 region is CASSQGGRLGANVLTF. The CDR3 region has the DNA TGTGCCAGCAGCCAAGGTGGCAGGCTTGGGGCCAACGTCCTGACTTTC.

The chain carries TRBV28 and TRBJ1-2; TRBD1 matches 7 bases. CDR3 length: 12 amino acids. Germline trimming cut 5 bases from V and 5 bases from J; bases unmatched to any gene: 2. Germline CDR1 reads MDHEN; CDR2 reads SYDVKM. The CDR3 DNA reads TGTGCCAGCAGTCGGGACAGATATGGCTACACCTTC. Protein sequence: CASSRDRYGYTF.

The rearrangement joins TRBV10-3 to TRBJ2-7; the D gene could be TRBD1 or TRBD2 (6 bases each). CDR1 and CDR2 (germline): ENHRY, SYGVKD. The CDR3 covers 13 residues. V shed 4 bases and J shed 6 bases, with 13 bases lying between them. The CDR3 DNA reads as TGTGCCATCAGTGGGACACAGGGAGGCGAGCAGTACTTC. This encodes CAISGTQGGEQYF.

CDR3: CASSSRSMGLAGYNEQFF. The CDR3 region has the DNA TGTGCCAGCAGCTCCCGCTCTATGGGCCTAGCGGGTTACAATGAGCAGTTCTTC. The gene calls are TRBV11-2 and TRBJ2-1, with 8 bases matching TRBD2. The germline gives CDR1 SGHAT, CDR2 FQNNGV. CDR3 length equals 18 residues. Trimming cost V 4 bases and J 4 bases; bases outside gene matches: 15. Full variable domain (outside the CDR3, taken from reference TRBV11-2 and TRBJ2-1): EAGVAQSPRYKIIEKRQSVAFWCNPISGHATLYWYQQILGQGPKLLIQFQNNGVVDDSQLPKDRFSAERLKGVDSTLKIQPAKLEDSAVYLCASSSRSMGLAGYNEQFFGPGTRLTVL.

This sequence joins TRBV4-3 and TRBJ1-2; D not resolved. Germline V gives CDR1 LGHNA, CDR2 YSLEER. The ends were cut back, 3 bases at V and 7 bases at J, with 6 bases in the middle. The CDR3 has 11 residues. CDR3 protein: CASSHPFGYTF. The CDR3 DNA reads as TGCGCCAGCAGCCACCCATTTGGCTACACCTTC.

The J gene is TRBJ2-6, the V gene TRBV28; D is unresolved. V shed 3 bases and J shed 0 bases, with 6 bases lying between them. The V gene's germline CDR1 is MDHEN and CDR2 SYDVKM. This CDR3 comprises 15 residues. The CDR3 loop reads CASSFTFSGANVLTF. In DNA, the CDR3 is TGTGCCAGCAGTTTTACGTTCTCTGGGGCCAACGTCCTGACTTTC. The full variable domain, in which reference TRBV28 and TRBJ2-6 provide the parts outside the CDR3, is DVKVTQSSRYLVKRTGEKVFLECVQDMDHENMFWYRQDPGLGLRLIYFSYDVKMKEKGDIPEGYSVSREKKERFSLILESASTNQTSMYLCASSFTFSGANVLTFGAGSRLTVL.

The chain employs TRBV7-9 and TRBJ2-1; D is perhaps TRBD1 (7 bases). Between the trimmed V and J ends, which lost 5 bases and 7 bases, there was a span of 21 bases. CDR1 is SEHNR, CDR2 FQNEAQ, per germline (reference sequence). The CDR3 is 16 amino acids. CDR3 DNA sequence: TGTGCCAGCAGCCCAGTCTTCGCAGGGGGGAGGAATGAGCAGTTCTTC. Amino acids: CASSPVFAGGRNEQFF.

The chain joins TRBV3-1 (or the pseudogene TRBV3-2) to TRBJ1-5; no firm D call. V was trimmed by 4 bases and J by 3 bases, leaving 7 bases between them. The CDR3 sequence is 13 residues long. Germline CDR1 LGHDT, CDR2 YNNKEL (reference sequence). The CDR3 region is CASSPTINQPQHF. The DNA of the CDR3 is TGTGCCAGCAGCCCGACCATCAATCAGCCCCAGCATTTT.

This clone has more than one count but fewer than ten. This rearrangement joins TRBV7-3 to TRBJ1-2; TRBD1 aligns across 9 bases. The junction had 8 bases not matched to a gene; V was cut back by 5 bases and J by 4 bases. The CDR3 has 15 residues. Germline assignment: CDR1 SGHTA and CDR2 FQGTGA. The CDR3 spells CASSNTGGAFYGYTF. DNA for the CDR3: TGTGCCAGCAGCAATACAGGGGGCGCCTTCTATGGCTACACCTTC.

This clone was counted only a few times. DNA of the CDR3: TGTGCCAGCCCCCCCCCGCCGGGGCAGGGAAGAAACACTGAAGCTTTCTTT. This gives the protein CASPPPPGQGRNTEAFF. This chain uses TRBV21-1 with TRBJ1-1. TRBV21-1 is designated a pseudogene. The CDR3 extends over 17 amino acids.

V usage is TRBV6-5 and J usage is TRBJ1-6, with D unclear. Germline assignment: CDR1 MNHEY and CDR2 SVGAGI. V dropped 0 bases and J dropped 7 bases, with 13 bases sitting between them. This CDR3 spans 16 amino acids. This CDR3 reads CASSYSFVGPNSPLHF. The DNA of the CDR3 is TGTGCCAGCAGTTACTCATTCGTAGGTCCCAATTCACCCCTCCACTTT.

The sample holds a few counts of this clone. This sequence joins TRBV6-5 and TRBJ1-3; no firm D call. The ends were cut back, 8 bases at V and 0 bases at J, with 8 bases in the middle. CDR3 length: 13 amino acids. Germline lookup yields CDR1 MNHEY and CDR2 SVGAGI. CDR3 DNA sequence: TGTGCCAGCGTAAAAGGCTCTGGAAACACCATATATTTT. Translation: CASVKGSGNTIYF.

This clone was observed once. The V gene is TRBV6-6, the J gene TRBJ2-7; D uncertain. This CDR3 comprises 14 residues. Germline-derived CDR1 and CDR2 are MNHNY and SVGAGI (reference sequence). With 6 bases removed from V and 4 bases from J, the gap between germline ends came to 16 bases. The CDR3 sequence: CASRDVSPLYEQYF. The CDR3 nucleotides are TGTGCCAGCAGGGATGTTTCCCCCCTTTACGAGCAGTACTTC.

The chain links TRBV6-2 or TRBV6-3 to TRBJ1-2; no clear D. This CDR3 is 15 amino acids long. Between the trimmed V and J ends, which lost 2 bases and 8 bases, there was a span of 18 bases. The germline V gene has CDR1 MNHEY and CDR2 SVGEGT. CDR3 bases: TGTGCCAGCAGTTACGCGGTTTCCGCTATGAGAGGCTACACCTTC. It encodes CASSYAVSAMRGYTF.

The CDR3: CASSDGILPPYEQYF. In DNA form, the CDR3 reads TGTGCCAGCAGTGACGGGATCCTTCCCCCCTACGAGCAGTACTTC. The chain carries TRBV6-2 or TRBV6-3 and TRBJ2-7, with a tentative D call TRBD2 (5 bases). Per germline, CDR1 MNHEY and CDR2 SVGEGT. The CDR3 totals 15 residues. The germline V and J ends were trimmed by 5 bases and 2 bases, with 16 bases remaining between them.

J is TRBJ1-2 and V is TRBV30, with D unclear. This CDR3 is built from 12 residues. CDR1 GTSNPN and CDR2 SVGIG come from the germline V gene (reference sequence). With 1 base removed from V and 8 bases from J, the gap between germline ends came to 11 bases. In DNA, the CDR3 is TGTGCCTGGAGTGAAGGCAAAGAAGGCTACACCTTC. Translated: CAWSEGKEGYTF. Based on the CDR3 plus reference TRBV30 and TRBJ1-2, the full variable domain is SQTIHQWPATLVQPVGSPLSLECTVEGTSNPNLYWYRQAAGRGLQLLFYSVGIGQISSEVPQNLSASRPQDRQFILSSKKLLLSDSGFYLCAWSEGKEGYTFGSGTRLTVV.

The V gene is TRBV20-1, the J gene TRBJ2-1, with TRBD2 matching 11 bases. Germline CDR1 DFQATT, CDR2 SNEGSKA (reference sequence). The CDR3 length is 15 residues. Losses at the gene ends were 3 bases for V and 6 bases for J; bases not matched to a gene: 7. CDR3 nucleotide sequence: TGCAGTGCTAGTCGCGGACTAGCGGGTATCAATGAGCAGTTCTTC. Residues: CSASRGLAGINEQFF.